These T cell receptor beta chains were read from a single sample in a study of identical twins' blood T cells. TCRdb used MiXCR to reprocess the 5' RACE reads, holding one entry per CDR3 protein. The repertoire holds about 370,000 distinct CDR3 sequences, over 25% seen once, with roughly 5.5% in the top ten. Source material: PBMCs. The origin of the receptors is a woman aged 18-49 years in good health. The CDR3 runs from the conserved cysteine through the conserved F or W. Fields, in order: V gene, D gene, J gene, clone size, CDR3 protein, CDR3 DNA. A D gene is named only where the DNA matches it firmly. Clone size appears in some rows only: once, few, many, or a class for an expanded clone.

TRBV6-6	NA	TRBJ1-4	few	CASTHATRANEKLFF	TGTGCCAGCACCCACGCTACACGAGCAAATGAAAAACTGTTTTTT
TRBV20-1	NA	TRBJ2-5	few	CSAREDRQETQYF	TGCAGTGCTAGAGAGGACAGACAAGAGACCCAGTACTTC
TRBV11-2	NA	TRBJ2-1	NA	CASSGREPNYNEQFF	TGTGCCAGCAGCGGCAGGGAGCCCAACTACAATGAGCAGTTCTTC
TRBV20-1	NA	TRBJ2-1	NA	CSVTSGGRAGIYSYNEQFF	TGCAGTGTTACCTCCGGGGGCAGAGCGGGGATATACTCCTACAATGAGCAGTTCTTC
TRBV2	NA	TRBJ1-5	NA	CTSSESQGGNQPQHF	TGTACCAGCAGTGAATCCCAGGGTGGCAATCAGCCCCAGCATTTT
TRBV20-1	TRBD1	TRBJ1-2	NA	CSAKRRGTGGGDYGYTF	TGCAGTGCTAAAAGACGGGGGACAGGGGGCGGTGACTATGGCTACACCTTC
TRBV20-1	NA	TRBJ1-1	NA	CSASVRPIMNTEAFF	TGCAGTGCTTCCGTAAGACCGATAATGAACACTGAAGCTTTCTTT
TRBV7-2	TRBD2	TRBJ2-1	NA	CASIAGLADYNEQFF	TGTGCCAGCATCGCCGGACTAGCGGACTACAATGAGCAGTTCTTC
TRBV20-1	NA	TRBJ1-4	NA	CSARGPDTRGEKLFF	TGCAGTGCTAGAGGTCCCGACACACGGGGAGAAAAACTGTTTTTT
TRBV29-1	NA	TRBJ1-3	few	CSVEETGNTIYF	TGCAGCGTTGAGGAGACTGGAAACACCATATATTTT
TRBV20-1	TRBD2	TRBJ2-2	few	CSARRLALNTGELFF	TGCAGTGCTAGACGACTAGCGCTGAACACCGGGGAGCTGTTTTTT
TRBV6-5	TRBD1	TRBJ1-4	NA	CASSPRGQGGEKLFF	TGTGCCAGCAGCCCACGGGGACAGGGCGGGGAAAAACTGTTTTTT
TRBV11-2	TRBD2	TRBJ2-2	NA	CASSATTSGTNTGELFF	TGTGCCAGCAGCGCCACGACTAGCGGGACGAACACCGGGGAGCTGTTTTTT
TRBV29-1	TRBD1	TRBJ2-2	few	CSVEDWRSGGYTGELFF	TGCAGCGTTGAAGATTGGAGGTCAGGGGGCTACACCGGGGAGCTGTTTTTT
TRBV9	TRBD2	TRBJ2-3	NA	CASSGGASGRTDTQYF	TGTGCCAGCAGCGGGGGGGCTAGCGGGAGAACAGATACGCAGTATTTT
TRBV20-1	TRBD1	TRBJ1-1	NA	CSALRLDRDSEAFF	TGCAGTGCTTTGCGTTTGGACAGGGACAGTGAAGCTTTCTTT
TRBV20-1	TRBD1	TRBJ1-6	NA	CSARGDRAAVLHF	TGCAGTGCTAGAGGGGACAGGGCTGCGGTCCTCCACTTT
TRBV9	NA	TRBJ1-5	few	CASSVGGGTQPQHF	TGTGCCAGCAGCGTAGGAGGCGGGACTCAGCCCCAGCATTTT
TRBV27	NA	TRBJ1-1	NA	CASSLYWGGTHMNTEAFF	TGTGCCAGCAGTTTATATTGGGGAGGGACACACATGAACACTGAAGCTTTCTTT
TRBV20-1	NA	TRBJ1-2	few	CSARDTGWANYGYTF	TGCAGTGCTAGAGACACAGGGTGGGCTAACTATGGCTACACCTTC
TRBV14	TRBD1	TRBJ1-6	many	CASSTHKQGLNSPLHF	TGTGCCAGCAGCACCCACAAACAGGGGTTGAATTCACCCCTCCACTTT
TRBV29-1	NA	TRBJ1-2	NA	CSFVNNILQGYTF	TGCAGCTTTGTCAACAATATTCTGCAAGGCTACACCTTC
TRBV20-1	NA	TRBJ2-6	NA	CSARTSRSGANVLIF	TGCAGTGCTAGAACCTCACGCTCTGGGGCCAACGTCCTGATTTTC
TRBV20-1	NA	TRBJ1-1	few	CSASHTSNLNTEAFF	TGCAGTGCTAGTCATACCAGTAACTTGAACACTGAAGCTTTCTTT
TRBV12-3/TRBV12-4	NA	TRBJ2-1	NA	CASSPQRRDVEQFF	TGTGCCAGCAGTCCACAACGACGGGATGTTGAGCAGTTCTTC
TRBV29-1	TRBD1	TRBJ1-1	many	CSVRQGDTEAFF	TGCAGCGTGAGACAGGGGGACACTGAAGCTTTCTTT
TRBV20-1	NA	TRBJ2-1	NA	CSAGQSHNEQFF	TGCAGTGCTGGACAATCCCACAATGAGCAGTTCTTC
TRBV12-3/TRBV12-4	TRBD1	TRBJ2-3	few	CASSFRQGVPDTQYF	TGTGCCAGCAGTTTCAGGCAGGGGGTACCCGATACGCAGTATTTT
TRBV18	NA	TRBJ2-5	many	CASSPQETQYF	TGTGCCAGCTCACCACAAGAGACCCAGTACTTC
TRBV9	NA	TRBJ2-5	few	CASSDRETQYF	TGTGCCAGCAGCGACCGGGAGACCCAGTACTTC
TRBV5-1	NA	TRBJ1-1	few	CASSSGQGFTEAFF	TGCGCCAGCAGCTCCGGACAAGGGTTCACTGAAGCTTTCTTT
TRBV2	TRBD1	TRBJ2-2	NA	CASEGQGAKTGELFF	TGTGCCAGCGAGGGACAGGGGGCAAAAACCGGGGAGCTGTTTTTT
TRBV20-1	NA	TRBJ1-5	NA	CSASLVNSNQPQHF	TGCAGTGCTAGCTTGGTGAATAGCAATCAGCCCCAGCATTTT
TRBV6-6	NA	TRBJ1-5	few	CASSKDGINQPQHF	TGTGCCAGCAGCAAAGACGGCATCAATCAGCCCCAGCATTTT
TRBV2	TRBD2	TRBJ2-2	few	CASSGLAANTGELFF	TGTGCCAGCAGTGGACTAGCGGCGAACACCGGGGAGCTGTTTTTT
TRBV19	TRBD1	TRBJ2-1	few	CASSITGTGWNEQFF	TGTGCCAGTAGTATAACTGGGACAGGGTGGAATGAGCAGTTCTTC
TRBV20-1	TRBD1	TRBJ1-4	NA	CSLVGTGATNEKLFF	TGCAGTCTGGTAGGGACAGGGGCAACTAATGAAAAACTGTTTTTT
TRBV20-1	NA	TRBJ1-1	NA	CRLSLGNTEAFF	TGCAGGCTGAGTCTGGGAAACACTGAAGCTTTCTTT
TRBV10-3	NA	TRBJ2-2	NA	CAIRQGSLAGELFF	TGTGCCATCAGACAAGGAAGTTTGGCCGGGGAGCTGTTTTTT
TRBV20-1	TRBD1	TRBJ1-5	NA	CSARELKGTAQNQPQHF	TGCAGTGCTAGGGAGTTGAAGGGGACAGCGCAGAATCAGCCCCAGCATTTT
TRBV20-1	NA	TRBJ2-5	NA	CSARDRGARETQYF	TGCAGTGCTAGAGATCGAGGGGCTAGAGAGACCCAGTACTTC
TRBV7-8	NA	TRBJ1-5	few	CASSLGPLGYSNQPQHF	TGTGCCAGCAGCTTAGGACCGCTGGGGTATAGCAATCAGCCCCAGCATTTT
TRBV2	NA	TRBJ1-2	NA	CASSESLARGSNYGYTF	TGTGCCAGCAGTGAATCTTTAGCGAGAGGATCTAACTATGGCTACACCTTC
TRBV4-3	TRBD1	TRBJ2-7	NA	CASSRDRGGEQYF	TGCGCCAGCAGCCGGGACAGGGGTGGCGAGCAGTACTTC